The rows below give T cell receptor beta chains drawn from one sample of a study of blood T cell repertoires in COVID-19. Method: immunoSEQ multiplex PCR; TCRdb's copy keeps in-frame clones and lacks some. This table holds 390,000 or so clones, roughly 89% found once. The sequenced sample consisted of peripheral blood. Source of these receptors: a woman aged 25 to 39 with active or convalescent COVID-19. Each CDR3 is given with its conserved first and last residue. D genes are given only for firm matches. Size values are once, few and many counts, or a class for expanded clones, and some rows have none.

TRBV6-5	.	TRBJ1-1	.	CASSYGASTEAFF	TGTGCCAGCAGTTATGGGGCGTCCACTGAAGCTTTCTTT
TRBV4-1	.	TRBJ2-3	.	CASSQERLDPSTDTQYF	TGCGCCAGCAGCCAAGAGAGGTTAGACCCTAGCACAGATACGCAGTATTTT
TRBV2	.	TRBJ2-2	.	CASSEGQGIGELFF	TGTGCCAGCAGTGAAGGGCAGGGGATCGGGGAGCTGTTTTTT
TRBV5-1	.	TRBJ2-7	few	CASSLDGQSTHEQYF	TGCGCCAGCAGCTTGGATGGACAGTCAACCCACGAGCAGTACTTC
TRBV5-1	TRBD2	TRBJ2-5	.	CASSRGLAGVQQETQYF	TGCGCCAGCAGCCGGGGACTAGCGGGGGTGCAACAAGAGACCCAGTACTTC
TRBV5-4	.	TRBJ1-2	few	CASSSRVMDYGYTF	TGTGCCAGCAGCAGCAGGGTAATGGACTATGGCTACACCTTC
TRBV18	TRBD2	TRBJ2-7	.	CASSPLGRVGDEQYF	TGTGCCAGCTCACCCTTGGGGAGGGTAGGCGACGAGCAGTACTTC
TRBV6-5	TRBD1	TRBJ1-1	.	CASELDRGYTEAFF	TGTGCCAGTGAACTCGACAGGGGGTACACTGAAGCTTTCTTT
TRBV3-1/TRBV3-2	TRBD1	TRBJ1-3	.	CASSQVGTGGNTIYF	TGTGCCAGCAGCCAAGTTGGGACAGGGGGAAACACCATATATTTT
TRBV14	.	TRBJ1-6	.	CASSQDLTGRQPLHF	TGTGCCAGCAGCCAAGATCTTACAGGTCGTCAGCCCCTCCACTTT
TRBV11-2	TRBD1	TRBJ1-1	.	CASSSFYRGLEAFF	TGTGCCAGCAGCTCTTTTTACAGGGGGCTGGAAGCTTTCTTT
TRBV7-6	TRBD1	TRBJ2-7	.	CASSPGTGIEQYF	TGTGCCAGCAGCCCCGGGACAGGGATCGAGCAGTACTTC
TRBV6-5	TRBD2	TRBJ2-2	.	CASSYGGGFTGELFF	TGTGCCAGCAGTTACGGGGGGGGTTTCACCGGGGAGCTGTTTTTT
TRBV28	TRBD1	TRBJ1-3	.	CASRGTAGNTIYF	TGTGCCAGCAGAGGGACAGCTGGAAACACCATATATTTT
TRBV10-3	.	TRBJ1-1	.	CAITPGRDTEAFF	TGTGCCATCACCCCGGGAAGGGACACTGAAGCTTTCTTT
TRBV3-1/TRBV3-2	TRBD1	TRBJ1-2	.	CASSQAPTGGASRYGYTF	TGTGCCAGCAGCCAAGCTCCGACAGGGGGCGCGAGTAGGTATGGCTACACCTTC
TRBV5-1	TRBD1	TRBJ2-2	.	CASSSDRVGTGELFF	TGCGCCAGCAGCTCCGACAGGGTGGGCACCGGGGAGCTGTTTTTT
TRBV6-5	.	TRBJ1-2	.	CASSSPGGGDYGYTF	TGTGCCAGCAGTTCCCCCGGGGGAGGGGACTATGGCTACACCTTC
TRBV11-2	.	TRBJ2-7	.	CASSLGGGILYEQYF	TGTGCCAGCAGCTTAGGGGGAGGAATTCTCTACGAGCAGTACTTC
TRBV6-1	TRBD2	TRBJ2-1	.	CASSERLAGIGYNEQFF	TGTGCCAGCAGTGAACGTCTAGCGGGGATTGGCTACAATGAGCAGTTCTTC
TRBV5-1	.	TRBJ1-2	once	CASRPPWGEEDYGYTF	TGCGCCAGCAGGCCGCCTTGGGGGGAGGAGGACTATGGCTACACCTTC
TRBV7-8	TRBD2	TRBJ2-1	.	CASSPTSGSYNEQFF	TGTGCCAGCAGCCCCACTAGCGGGAGCTACAATGAGCAGTTCTTC
TRBV3-1/TRBV3-2	.	TRBJ1-6	once	CASSQRGQGPLHF	TGTGCCAGCAGCCAGCGGGGGCAGGGTCCCCTCCACTTT
TRBV6-5	TRBD1	TRBJ2-7	.	CASSYSGTGVLYEQYF	TGTGCCAGCAGTTATTCCGGGACAGGGGTCCTGTACGAGCAGTACTTC
TRBV6-5	TRBD1	TRBJ2-1	few	CASSYVPGGFVNEQFF	TGTGCCAGCAGTTACGTACCAGGGGGCTTCGTTAATGAGCAGTTCTTC
TRBV15	TRBD2	TRBJ2-1	.	CATSRGSQVGGAGNEQFF	TGTGCCACCAGCAGAGGGAGTCAGGTCGGGGGGGCGGGCAATGAGCAGTTCTTC
TRBV6-5	.	TRBJ2-3	.	CASSYDGEGSTDTQYF	TGTGCCAGCAGTTACGACGGGGAAGGGAGCACAGATACGCAGTATTTT
TRBV6-4	.	TRBJ2-1	.	CASSERGNEQFF	TGTGCCAGCAGTGAACGCGGCAATGAGCAGTTCTTC
TRBV3-1/TRBV3-2	TRBD2	TRBJ2-3	.	CASYGTSGETDTQYF	TGTGCCAGCTATGGGACTAGCGGCGAGACCGATACGCAGTATTTT
TRBV11-2	.	TRBJ2-5	.	CASSHLSAQYF	TGTGCCAGCAGCCACTTATCGGCCCAGTACTTC
TRBV5-6	TRBD1	TRBJ1-4	.	CASSLAGQGREKLFF	TGTGCCAGCAGCTTGGCAGGACAGGGTCGGGAAAAACTGTTTTTT
TRBV9	TRBD2	TRBJ2-1	.	CASSVVSSGSYNEQFF	TGTGCCAGCAGCGTAGTTTCTAGCGGCTCCTACAATGAGCAGTTCTTC
TRBV19	.	TRBJ1-1	.	CASSRGEFEAFF	TGTGCCAGTAGTCGGGGGGAATTTGAAGCTTTCTTT
TRBV5-1	TRBD1	TRBJ1-1	.	CASSGGTENTEAFF	TGCGCCAGCAGCGGGGGGACAGAGAACACTGAAGCTTTCTTT
TRBV3-1/TRBV3-2	.	TRBJ1-3	.	CASSPYTGNTIYF	TGTGCCAGCAGCCCCTATACCGGAAACACCATATATTTT
TRBV6-5	.	TRBJ2-7	.	CASSYSSLAYEQYF	TGTGCCAGCAGTTACTCGAGCTTGGCCTACGAGCAGTACTTC
TRBV4-1	TRBD1	TRBJ1-2	.	CASSPTPGGNGYTF	TGCGCCAGCAGCCCCACGCCAGGGGGCAATGGCTACACCTTC
TRBV6-1	.	TRBJ1-3	.	CASSEPKNTIYF	TGTGCCAGCAGTGAACCTAAAAACACCATATATTTT
TRBV19	.	TRBJ2-2	.	CASSGNTGELFF	TGTGCCTCTTCCGGGAACACCGGGGAGCTGTTTTTT
TRBV6-1	.	TRBJ2-1	.	CASSEAVFRNNEQFF	TGTGCCAGCAGTGAAGCAGTTTTCAGAAACAATGAGCAGTTCTTC
TRBV28	.	TRBJ2-1	.	CASAGTPYNEQFF	TGTGCCAGCGCCGGGACACCCTACAATGAGCAGTTCTTC
TRBV2	.	TRBJ1-5	.	CASSEGLGLLKFVRASNQPQHF	TGTGCCAGCAGTGAAGGCTTGGGGCTACTGAAGTTCGTCAGGGCGAGCAATCAGCCCCAGCATTTT
TRBV30	TRBD1	TRBJ1-6	.	CAWSTGAVNSPLHF	TGTGCCTGGAGTACAGGGGCTGTTAACTCACCCCTCCACTTT
TRBV5-1	.	TRBJ2-3	.	CASSQFLAIDRTDTQYF	TGCGCCAGCAGCCAATTTCTAGCGATAGACCGCACAGATACGCAGTATTTT
TRBV30	.	TRBJ1-2	.	CAWSGNSYYGYTF	TGTGCCTGGAGTGGGAACAGCTACTATGGCTACACCTTC
TRBV30	.	TRBJ1-6	few	CAWRGWGVMSNSPLHF	TGTGCCTGGAGGGGTTGGGGAGTCATGTCGAATTCACCCCTCCACTTT
TRBV6-5	TRBD1	TRBJ1-1	once	CASSLKKGQGSSGAFF	TGTGCCAGCAGTTTGAAAAAGGGACAGGGCAGCTCGGGGGCTTTCTTT